The 27 T cell receptor beta chains below were found in one sample sequenced in a study of shared clonotypes between healthy human individuals. This table comes from immunoSEQ multiplex PCR, and its TCRdb copy is limited to in-frame clones, with some not included. The sample has some 2,000,000 clones, approximately 96% seen once; the top ten hold roughly 0.13%. Sequencing was performed on naive CD4+ T cells sorted from blood. Subset indicated: CD45RA+ positively selected. These receptors were taken from a man younger than 30 in good health.

CDR3 amino acids: CASSLNWRPLSANEQFF. Written as DNA, the CDR3 is TGCGCCAGCAGCTTGAACTGGAGACCCCTTTCTGCCAATGAGCAGTTCTTC. The chain is built from TRBV4-3 and TRBJ2-1; D ambiguous. Per germline, CDR1 LGHNA and CDR2 YSLEER. The CDR3 has 17 residues. V was shortened by 5 bases and J by 6 bases, with 23 bases between the two germline ends.

The genes are TRBV28 and TRBJ2-7; the D call may be TRBD1 or TRBD2 (5 bases each). The CDR3 has 17 amino acids. Trimming removed 2 bases from V and 0 bases from J, with 17 bases in between. Germline loops: CDR1 MDHEN, CDR2 SYDVKM. The CDR3 reads CASSLNPGRRNSYEQYF. For the CDR3, the DNA is TGTGCCAGCAGTTTAAATCCAGGGCGGAGGAACTCCTACGAGCAGTACTTC.

The J gene is TRBJ2-5, the V gene TRBV19; D unclear. Germline V gene data show CDR1 as LNHDA and CDR2 as SQIVND (reference sequence). V lost 1 base to trimming and J lost 5 bases, with 8 bases between them. The length of the CDR3 is 13 residues. CDR3 nucleotides: TGTGCCAGTAGTATAGGGGGATGGGAGACCCAGTACTTC. Protein sequence: CASSIGGWETQYF.

The V call is TRBV4-1, the J call TRBJ2-1; 7 nucleotides line up with TRBD1. This CDR3 has 16 residues. Germline values: CDR1 MGHRA, CDR2 YSYEKL. V was clipped by 0 bases and J by 2 bases; unmatched bases: 4. CDR3 in DNA: TGCGCCAGCAGCCAAGAAGCCAGGGGGACCTACAATGAGCAGTTCTTC. Protein: CASSQEARGTYNEQFF.

The genes are TRBV4-1 and TRBJ2-7; possibly TRBD2 for D (7 bases). V gave up 4 bases and J gave up 4 bases, with 26 bases separating them. CDR1 and CDR2 from the germline V gene are MGHRA and YSYEKL. This CDR3 contains 18 residues. The CDR3 spells CASSRGGDSSTWSYEQYF. Here the CDR3 DNA reads TGCGCCAGCAGCCGAGGGGGGGACTCCTCGACTTGGTCTTACGAGCAGTACTTC.

The J gene is TRBJ1-5, the V gene TRBV2; maybe TRBD1 (6 bases). Trimming stripped 11 bases from V and 3 bases from J, with 20 bases between. From germline, CDR1 is SNHLY and CDR2 FYNNEI. This CDR3 spans 15 amino acids. In DNA form, the CDR3 reads TGTGCCTCAAAAGGGGGGCCCCTATCCAATCAGCCCCAGCATTTT. Its protein is CASKGGPLSNQPQHF.

The rearrangement links TRBV10-2 to TRBJ2-1; D is unclear. The V end lost 4 bases, the J end lost 8 bases, and 18 bases lay between the germline ends. Germline V gene sequence: CDR1 WSHSY, CDR2 SAAADI. The CDR3 runs 15 residues. The CDR3 protein is CASSVGTSATDEQFF. The CDR3 nucleotides read TGCGCCAGCAGTGTAGGAACCTCCGCCACGGATGAGCAGTTCTTC.

V usage is TRBV6-5 and J usage is TRBJ1-2; D is unclear. CDR1 and CDR2 (germline): MNHEY, SVGAGI. The CDR3 has 13 residues. Trimming stripped 2 bases from V and 4 bases from J, with 8 bases between. DNA for the CDR3: TGTGCCAGCAGTTACCCGGACGGCTATGGCTACACCTTC. Protein product: CASSYPDGYGYTF.

The chain employs TRBV28 and TRBJ1-2, with TRBD1 as a possible D gene (5 bases). Germline CDR1 reads MDHEN; CDR2 reads SYDVKM. Trimming shortened V by 2 bases and J by 5 bases, and 18 bases separated the two germline ends. The CDR3 length is 16 residues. The CDR3 DNA sequence: TGTGCCAGCAGTTTAGATTCGCGAACAGGCGGTTATGGCTACACCTTC. This sequence encodes CASSLDSRTGGYGYTF.

The V gene is TRBV19, the J gene TRBJ2-5; D not resolved. The CDR3 totals 15 residues. V lost 4 bases, J lost 1 base, and 13 bases lay in between. Germline V gene data show CDR1 as LNHDA and CDR2 as SQIVND (reference sequence). CDR3 in DNA: TGTGCCAGTAGTAACCCACTTGCAGTCCAAGAGACCCAGTACTTC. Translation gives CASSNPLAVQETQYF.

The genes are TRBV7-9 and TRBJ2-7; 12 bases agree with TRBD2. The CDR3 spans 15 residues. From germline, CDR1 is SEHNR and CDR2 FQNEAQ (reference sequence). After removal of 6 bases from V and 7 bases from J, the junction contained 10 bases not matched to a gene. The CDR3 reads CASSRMTSGSLEQYF. DNA for the CDR3: TGTGCCAGCAGTCGCATGACTAGCGGGAGCTTGGAGCAGTACTTC. The whole variable domain, remainder taken from reference TRBV7-9 and TRBJ2-7, is DTGVSQNPRHKITKRGQNVTFRCDPISEHNRLYWYRQTLGQGPEFLTYFQNEAQLEKSRLLSDRFSAERPKGSFSTLEIQRTEQGDSAMYLCASSRMTSGSLEQYFGPGTRLTVT.

This rearrangement joins TRBV5-5 to TRBJ2-2; no firm D call. Germline V gene sequence: CDR1 SGHKS, CDR2 YYEKEE (reference sequence). Trimming cost V 7 bases and J 0 bases, with 13 bases left between them. The CDR3 covers 15 residues. In DNA form, the CDR3 reads TGTGCCAGCTTGCAGGTGGTTTCGAACACCGGGGAGCTGTTTTTT. This translates into CASLQVVSNTGELFF.

The genes are TRBV7-2 and TRBJ2-7; a possible D gene is TRBD1 (6 bases). The CDR3 covers 19 residues. Germline values: CDR1 SGHTA, CDR2 FQGNSA. V lost 2 bases and J 5 bases, leaving 28 bases between the germline ends. The CDR3 sequence is CASSLRNSGIGQGRNEQYF. DNA for the CDR3: TGTGCCAGCAGCTTAAGGAATTCGGGTATAGGGCAGGGGAGAAACGAGCAGTACTTC.

Concerning this clone: At one end the junction does not follow the germline gene, possibly because of a read error. The identical CDR3 is also encoded by other nucleotide sequences in the sample. The rearrangement joins TRBV7-7 to TRBJ2-1; 15 bases agree with TRBD2. The CDR3 consists of 15 residues. Germline lookup yields CDR1 SSHAT and CDR2 FNYEAQ (reference sequence). CDR3 protein: CASSLGTSGRNEQFF. The CDR3 DNA reads TGTGCTAGCAGCTTAGGGACTAGCGGGAGGAATGAGCAGTTCTTC.

V usage is TRBV5-4 and J usage is TRBJ2-7; 8 bases map to TRBD1. The CDR3 is made up of 15 amino acids. Trimming cost V 4 bases and J 0 bases; bases outside gene matches: 6. CDR1 and CDR2 from the germline V gene are SGHNT and YYREEE (reference sequence). The CDR3 region is CASSETGDSSYEQYF. CDR3 coding DNA: TGTGCCAGCAGCGAGACAGGGGACAGCTCCTACGAGCAGTACTTC.

The chain links TRBV2 to TRBJ1-2; TRBD1 is a possible D gene (6 bases). From germline, CDR1 is SNHLY and CDR2 FYNNEI. The CDR3 totals 14 residues. V gave up 0 bases and J gave up 4 bases, with 9 bases separating them. DNA of the CDR3: TGTGCCAGCAGTGAAGCGGACAGCTTCTATGGCTACACCTTC. Amino acids: CASSEADSFYGYTF.

The chain combines TRBV11-2 with TRBJ2-2, with 8 bases that match TRBD1. The trim removed 5 bases at V and 4 bases at J, leaving 6 bases unmatched. The CDR3 consists of 15 residues. Germline CDR1 is SGHAT and CDR2 is FQNNGV. The CDR3 loop is CASSTDRGATGELFF. In nucleotides, the CDR3 is TGTGCCAGCAGCACCGACAGGGGAGCCACCGGGGAGCTGTTTTTT. The complete variable domain, with remaining parts taken from reference TRBV11-2 and TRBJ2-2, reads EAGVAQSPRYKIIEKRQSVAFWCNPISGHATLYWYQQILGQGPKLLIQFQNNGVVDDSQLPKDRFSAERLKGVDSTLKIQPAKLEDSAVYLCASSTDRGATGELFFGEGSRLTVL.

This chain joins TRBV6-5 and TRBJ2-3, with D possibly being TRBD1 (6 bases). CDR1 is MNHEY, CDR2 SVGAGI, per germline. This CDR3 region has 14 residues. Trimming took 4 bases from V and 1 from J, leaving 9 bases between them. CDR3 protein: CASSFRQGTDTQYF. Written as DNA, the CDR3 is TGTGCCAGCAGTTTCAGACAGGGCACAGATACGCAGTATTTT.

The rearrangement uses TRBV6-5 and TRBJ2-1, with D hard to call. V was trimmed by 10 bases and J by 9 bases, leaving 16 bases between them. The CDR3 has 12 residues. From germline, CDR1 is MNHEY and CDR2 SVGAGI. The CDR3: CATPLYVSEQFF. The CDR3 DNA follows: TGTGCCACCCCGTTATACGTAAGTGAGCAGTTCTTC.

The rearrangement links TRBV19 to TRBJ2-7; tentative D call: TRBD1 (5 bases). V shed 4 bases and J shed 0 bases, with 10 bases lying between them. In germline, CDR1 is LNHDA, CDR2 SQIVND (reference sequence). The CDR3 runs 14 residues. The CDR3 loop reads CASSKQESSYEQYF. The CDR3 bases are TGTGCCAGTAGTAAACAGGAGAGCTCCTACGAGCAGTACTTC. The variable domain in full, with the rest retrieved from reference TRBV19 and TRBJ2-7, is DGGITQSPKYLFRKEGQNVTLSCEQNLNHDAMYWYRQDPGQGLRLIYYSQIVNDFQKGDIAEGYSVSREKKESFPLTVTSAQKNPTAFYLCASSKQESSYEQYFGPGTRLTVT.

The genes are TRBV7-2 and TRBJ1-6, with D maybe TRBD1 (6 bases). V lost 2 bases, J lost 5 bases, and 10 bases lay in between. The CDR3 is 15 amino acids. Germline assignment: CDR1 SGHTA and CDR2 FQGNSA. The CDR3 reads CASSLYQGNNSPLHF. The DNA of the CDR3 is TGTGCCAGCAGCTTATATCAGGGGAATAATTCACCCCTCCACTTT.

V usage is TRBV4-3 and J usage is TRBJ2-2, with D tentatively TRBD1 or TRBD2 (5 bases each). CDR1 is LGHNA, CDR2 YSLEER, per germline. The V and J ends lost 1 base and 6 bases respectively, with 15 bases between them. The length of the CDR3 is 16 residues. For the CDR3, the DNA is TGCGCCAGCAGCCAAGTTCCAGGGACCTTATCCGGGGAGCTGTTTTTT. This sequence encodes CASSQVPGTLSGELFF.

This chain joins TRBV7-9 and TRBJ1-4; 7 bases are shared with TRBD1. Germline V gene lookup returns CDR1 SEHNR and CDR2 FQNEAQ (reference sequence). The CDR3 has 15 residues. Trimming removed 5 bases from V and 4 bases from J; junction bases left unmatched: 7. The CDR3 spells CASSPGQTNNEKLFF. CDR3 DNA sequence: TGTGCCAGCAGCCCGGGACAGACCAATAATGAAAAACTGTTTTTT.

This sequence joins TRBV29-1 and TRBJ2-7; possibly TRBD2 for D (5 bases). V was clipped by 5 bases and J by 4 bases, with 15 bases between them. In germline, CDR1 is SQVTM, CDR2 ANQGSEA. The CDR3 has 13 residues. The CDR3 DNA is TGCAGCGTTCGGGGTAGGGCCATATACGAGCAGTACTTC. This codes for CSVRGRAIYEQYF.

The genes are TRBV4-3 and TRBJ2-3; D remains unclear. The CDR3 contains 18 residues. The germline V gene has CDR1 LGHNA and CDR2 YSLEER. Trimming took 0 bases from V and 0 from J, leaving 16 bases between them. The CDR3: CASSQDFARRLSTDTQYF. The CDR3 DNA is TGCGCCAGCAGCCAAGATTTCGCGCGGAGACTTAGCACAGATACGCAGTATTTT.

V and J are TRBV10-2 and TRBJ1-5, with TRBD1 as a possible D gene (5 bases). There are 13 residues in the CDR3. V lost 7 bases and J 6 bases, leaving 13 bases between the germline ends. The V gene's germline CDR1 is WSHSY and CDR2 SAAADI. CDR3 sequence (DNA): TGCGCCAGCACCCTGGGGGTCAGTCAGCCCCAGCATTTT. Its translation is CASTLGVSQPQHF.

This rearrangement joins TRBV18 to TRBJ1-6; 7 nucleotides match TRBD1. V trimming: 3 bases; J trimming: 1 base; junction bases outside the gene matches: 12. The CDR3 runs 19 residues. The V gene's germline CDR1 is KGHSH and CDR2 LQKENI. CDR3 coding DNA: TGTGCCAGCTCACCGATAGGGACAGTCGAGGGGTCCTATAATTCACCCCTCCACTTT. It codes for CASSPIGTVEGSYNSPLHF.